This is a list of T cell receptor beta chains from one sample in a study of T cells in Graves' hyperthyroidism and ophthalmopathy. Using its own MiXCR run on the multiplex PCR reads, TCRdb lists one record per CDR3 protein. The sample shows about half a million distinct CDR3 sequences, approximately 25% of them seen only once. Sequenced input: blood. All receptors come from a woman under 40 with Graves' ophthalmopathy. Both conserved end residues are part of each CDR3. A D gene is named only where the DNA matches it firmly. Some rows mark clone size as missing; the rest say once, few, many or name a class of expanded clone.

.,TRBJ1-1,TRBV4-1,few,TGCGCCAGCAGCCAAGCTACTGGACACCGGAACACTGAAGCTTTCTTT,CASSQATGHRNTEAFF
TRBD1,TRBJ1-5,TRBV6-4,.,TGTGCCAGCAGGCCCACAGGGGCCTCTAGCAATCAGCCCCAGCATTTT,CASRPTGASSNQPQHF
.,TRBJ2-7,TRBV7-8,.,TGTGCCAGCAGCTTAGTGTTGGGCGGAGGCTCCTACGAGCAGTACTTC,CASSLVLGGGSYEQYF
.,TRBJ1-1,TRBV20-1,many,TGCAGTGCTAGCGACAGAACGAATTTGTTCGAAGCTTTCTTT,CSASDRTNLFEAFF
TRBD1,TRBJ2-5,TRBV28,few,TGTGCCAGCAGCGGCCCCCCGGGACAGGGGGCTGGAAGGGGCCAGTACTTC,CASSGPPGQGAGRGQYF
.,TRBJ1-1,TRBV7-2,.,TGTGCCAGCAGCTTATGGGGGGCAGGGGCTGAAGCTTTCTTT,CASSLWGAGAEAFF
.,TRBJ1-6,TRBV6-4,few,TGTGCCAGCAGTAGGAGGGTGCTCCGCCGGACGCCAGGACGGGTGCTTTCACCCCTCCACTTT,CASSRRVLRRTPGRVLSPLHF
.,TRBJ1-5,TRBV12-3/TRBV12-4,.,TGTGCCAGCAGTTCTACAGGGCCCCAGCATTTT,CASSSTGPQHF
TRBD2,TRBJ2-7,TRBV10-3,.,TGTGCCATCTGGGCGGGAGGGCCATCCTACGAGCAGTACTTC,CAIWAGGPSYEQYF
TRBD1,TRBJ1-1,TRBV15,many,TGTGCCACCAGCAGAGGTGGAGGGGGCGCAGGGAACACTGAAGCTTTCTTT,CATSRGGGGAGNTEAFF
.,TRBJ1-2,TRBV2,many,TGTGCGCAGGAGGGGGTTTACTATGACTACACCTTC,CAQEGVYYDYTF
TRBD1,TRBJ1-1,TRBV12-3/TRBV12-4,.,TGTGCCAGCAGTTTAAGACAGGGGGGTGCTGAAGCTTTCTTT,CASSLRQGGAEAFF
.,TRBJ2-7,TRBV12-3/TRBV12-4,.,TGTGCCAGCACCTTGAATCGGGGCAACGAGCAGTACTTC,CASTLNRGNEQYF
TRBD2,TRBJ2-7,TRBV28,many,TGTGCCAGCAGTACCCCGGGACTAGGGATCTACGAGCAGTACTTC,CASSTPGLGIYEQYF
.,TRBJ1-5,TRBV11-1,many,TGTGCCAGCAGCTTAAGAGGCTCGGGGAATCAGCCCCAGCATTTT,CASSLRGSGNQPQHF
.,TRBJ2-7,TRBV14,many,TGTGCCAGCAGCCCGACAGGAATACAGTCCTACGAGCAGTACTTC,CASSPTGIQSYEQYF
TRBD1,TRBJ1-6,TRBV3-1,.,TGTGCCAGCAGCCAAGGACAGGGTTTAAACTCACCCCTCCACTTT,CASSQGQGLNSPLHF
.,TRBJ2-5,TRBV19,few,TGTGCCAGTAGTGATCAGGTGCAAGAGACCCAGTACTTC,CASSDQVQETQYF
TRBD1,TRBJ1-5,TRBV6-1,many,TGTGCCAGCAGTGGATTCCGGGACAGGAGGGATCAGCCCCAGCATTTT,CASSGFRDRRDQPQHF
.,TRBJ1-1,TRBV5-1,many,TGCGCCAGCAGGAAGAACGCCGGGGACACTGAAGCTTTCTTT,CASRKNAGDTEAFF
.,TRBJ2-3,TRBV29-1,few,TGCAGCGTTGAGGACGGGAGCAGCCGTTGGACCCCCACAGATACGCAGTATTTT,CSVEDGSSRWTPTDTQYF
TRBD1,TRBJ1-1,TRBV6-5,.,TGTGCCAGCAGTTACTCAGGGACAGGGGACACTGAAGCTTTCTTT,CASSYSGTGDTEAFF
TRBD2,TRBJ2-5,TRBV4-1,many,TGCGCCAGCAGCCACCCCACGGCACTAGCGGGGATGACCCAGTACTTC,CASSHPTALAGMTQYF
.,TRBJ2-7,TRBV10-3,once,TGTGCCATCAGTGAAGGGCAGGGGGGACCCTACGAGCAGTACTTC,CAISEGQGGPYEQYF
.,TRBJ2-5,TRBV12-3/TRBV12-4,many,TGTGCCAGCAGCTCACATAGCGAGGGAGGGTACTTC,CASSSHSEGGYF
TRBD1,TRBJ1-1,TRBV25-1,many,TGTGCCAGCCTTAACACAATAACCGGGACAGGGGGCCTCATAAACACTGAAGCTTTCTTT,CASLNTITGTGGLINTEAFF
TRBD1,TRBJ2-5,TRBV28,.,TGTGCCAGCAGTTTACCAACGGACAGGGGAGAAAAAGAGACCCAGTACTTC,CASSLPTDRGEKETQYF
.,TRBJ1-1,TRBV29-1,many,TGCAGCGTAGGGGGGAGGAACACTGAAGCTTTCTTT,CSVGGRNTEAFF
.,TRBJ1-5,TRBV12-3/TRBV12-4,.,TGTGCCAGCGCGGGGTCTCTCTATCAGCCTCAGCATTTT,CASAGSLYQPQHF
.,TRBJ2-2,TRBV15,many,TGTGCCACCAGCAGAGACCGAAGAAACACCGGGGAGCTGTTTTTT,CATSRDRRNTGELFF
.,TRBJ1-5,TRBV19,many,TGTGCCAGTAGTATTTCCCGCCAAGAACGCAGCAATCAGCCCCAGCATTTT,CASSISRQERSNQPQHF
TRBD1,TRBJ1-1,TRBV7-2,few,TGTGCCAGCAGCTTAGGGATTGACAGGGCTGAAGCTTTCTTT,CASSLGIDRAEAFF
TRBD2,TRBJ2-7,TRBV20-1,.,TGCAGTGCTTCAATTACTAGCGGGGGGATGGTGGGGCAGTACTTC,CSASITSGGMVGQYF
.,TRBJ1-3,TRBV6-1,few,TGTGCCAGCAGTGACCTTACAGGGATGGGATACACCATATATTTT,CASSDLTGMGYTIYF
TRBD1,TRBJ2-7,TRBV20-1,many,TGCAGTGCTAGTTCGGCGTGGACAGGGGGCTACGAGCAGTACTTC,CSASSAWTGGYEQYF
.,TRBJ1-1,TRBV28,few,TGTGCCATCACGGACCCATTATCAGTCTTCTTT,CAITDPLSVFF
.,TRBJ2-5,TRBV29-1,many,TGCAGCGTTTCGTCGCGCAGGGCCCAAGAGACCCAGTACTTC,CSVSSRRAQETQYF
TRBD2,TRBJ2-5,TRBV29-1,.,TGCAGCGGAAGCGGGGGGGCGGCGACCCAGTACTTC,CSGSGGAATQYF
.,TRBJ2-5,TRBV24-1,many,TGTGCCACCAGTGACCCCGGCAGGTACCAAGAGACCCAGTACTTC,CATSDPGRYQETQYF
.,TRBJ1-5,TRBV2,many,TGTGCCAGCAGTGACACCGCTCAGCCCCAGCATTTT,CASSDTAQPQHF
.,TRBJ1-5,TRBV20-1,many,TGCAGTGCTAGAGTTTTGGGGGAAAGCAATCAGCCCCAGCATTTT,CSARVLGESNQPQHF
.,TRBJ2-2,TRBV2,many,TGTGCCAGCAGTGAACAGGTCGGGGAGCTGTTTTTT,CASSEQVGELFF
TRBD1,TRBJ2-7,TRBV6-1,.,TGTGCCACCAGGAAAACACACAGGGGATCCTCCTACGAGCAGTACTTC,CATRKTHRGSSYEQYF
.,TRBJ2-7,TRBV19,many,TGTGCCAGTAGTACACAGGCATCCTACGAGCAGTACTTC,CASSTQASYEQYF
.,TRBJ2-7,TRBV6-1,many,TGTGCCAGCAGTCCATCCGGGACCCACTACGAGCAGTACTTC,CASSPSGTHYEQYF
.,TRBJ2-5,TRBV10-3,many,TGTGCCATCAGAGGCACCCAAGAGACCCAGTACTTC,CAIRGTQETQYF
TRBD2,TRBJ2-7,TRBV11-1,many,TGTGCCAGCAGCCGCCCCGGGGCGGGGGGGCTCTCCGAGCAGTACTTC,CASSRPGAGGLSEQYF
.,TRBJ1-1,TRBV28,many,TGTGCCGCCTCGAGGGGATTGAACACTGAAGCTTTCTTT,CAASRGLNTEAFF
TRBD1,TRBJ2-2,TRBV6-5,many,TGTGCCAGCAGTTACCCGGGACAGGGTATAAGTTCCGGGGAGCTGTTTTTT,CASSYPGQGISSGELFF
.,TRBJ2-5,TRBV12-3/TRBV12-4,many,TGTGCCAGCAGTCAACTTGGGACCCAGTACTTC,CASSQLGTQYF
.,TRBJ1-5,TRBV4-3,.,TGCGCCAGCAGCCAAGACACCGGACGGAATCAGCCCCAGCATTTT,CASSQDTGRNQPQHF
.,TRBJ1-5,TRBV6-2/TRBV6-3,many,TGTGCCAGCAGGCACCGGGGGTATGGGCAGCCCCAGCATTTT,CASRHRGYGQPQHF
.,TRBJ2-7,TRBV12-3/TRBV12-4,.,TGTGCCAGCAGTCCTTCAGGCGGTCGGGGACCCTACGAGCAGTACTTC,CASSPSGGRGPYEQYF
.,TRBJ1-2,TRBV6-5,many,TGTGCCAGCAGACAAGGACCCAACTATGGCTACACCTTC,CASRQGPNYGYTF
.,TRBJ2-5,TRBV30,many,TGTGCCTGGGCCAGTCGGGAGACCCAGTACTTC,CAWASRETQYF
TRBD1,TRBJ2-7,TRBV20-1,many,TGCAGTGCTATATCCGGGACAGGGGGCCACGAGCAGTACTTC,CSAISGTGGHEQYF
.,TRBJ2-7,TRBV7-2,many,TGTGCCAGCAACACGGGACTCTCCTACGAGCAGTACTTC,CASNTGLSYEQYF
.,TRBJ2-5,TRBV25-1,.,TGTGCCAGCAGTGCACCCCGGGACGTAGCAGAGACCCAGTACTTC,CASSAPRDVAETQYF
.,TRBJ1-1,TRBV19,.,TGTGCCAGTAGTAAGGAGGGAACGTACACTGAAGCTTTCTTT,CASSKEGTYTEAFF